The entry below describes one T cell receptor beta chain. The antigen is unknown. Per the authors' pipeline: From ImmunoSEQ came sequences covering only the junction and carrying no quality scores, so filtering differed. Profiled with immunoSEQ multiplex PCR; TCRdb holds only in-frame clones, not every one. V and J calls and clone size are given by that table; D and trimming were obtained from the DNA. The sample has 2 million or so clones; less than 95% are singletons. These data are taken from a study of shared clonotypes between healthy human individuals. Study-level results: The study drew on few donors, limiting represented genetic and exposure-history diversity.

CD45RO-negative CD8 cells positively selected for CCR7 made up the naive population, which excluded terminally differentiated effector memory CD45RA+ cells. There were only Caucasian adults among the donors, and all lived in Nashville, Tennessee. The CDR3 extends over 14 amino acids. V was cut by 2 bases and J by 4 bases, with 12 bases left in between. In germline, CDR1 is KGHSH, CDR2 LQKENI. The source is a man aged 18 to 29 in good health. The gene calls are TRBV18 and TRBJ2-7, with D tentatively TRBD2 (7 bases). The specimen sequenced was naive CD8+ T cells sorted from blood. The CDR3 coding sequence is TGTGCCAGCTCACCAGGGGGGGCTGGTTACGAGCAGTACTTC. Translation gives CASSPGGAGYEQYF. Supplemented by reference TRBV18 and TRBJ2-7, the full variable domain reads NAGVMQNPRHLVRRRGQEARLRCSPMKGHSHVYWYRQLPEEGLKFMVYLQKENIIDESGMPKERFSAEFPKEGPSILRIQQVVRGDSAAYFCASSPGGAGYEQYFGPGTRLTVT.